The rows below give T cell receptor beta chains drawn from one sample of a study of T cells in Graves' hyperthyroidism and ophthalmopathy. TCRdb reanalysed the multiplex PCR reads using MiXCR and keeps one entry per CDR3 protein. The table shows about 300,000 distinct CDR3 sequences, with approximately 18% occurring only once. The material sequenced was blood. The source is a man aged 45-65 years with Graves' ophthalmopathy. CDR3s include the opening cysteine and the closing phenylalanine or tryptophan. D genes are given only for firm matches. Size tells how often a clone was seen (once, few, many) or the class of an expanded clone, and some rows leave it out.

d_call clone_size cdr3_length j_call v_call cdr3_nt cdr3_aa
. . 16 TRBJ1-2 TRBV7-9 TGTGCCAGCAGCTTAGTCTCCCCACGGGGGGGCTATGGCTACACCTTC CASSLVSPRGGYGYTF
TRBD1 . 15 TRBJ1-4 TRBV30 TGTGCCTGGAGTGTAGGGGGCAGGCAAGGGGAAAAACTGTTTTTT CAWSVGGRQGEKLFF
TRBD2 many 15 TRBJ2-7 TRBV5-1 TGCGCCAGCAGCCAGACGACTAGCGGCATCTACGAGCAGTACTTC CASSQTTSGIYEQYF
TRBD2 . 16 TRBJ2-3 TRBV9 TGTGCCAGCAGCCCTTCCCTAGCGGGAGACGCAGATACGCAGTATTTT CASSPSLAGDADTQYF
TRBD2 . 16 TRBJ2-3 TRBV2 TGTGCCAGCAGTGACTATAGCGGGGACAACACAGATACGCAGTATTTT CASSDYSGDNTDTQYF
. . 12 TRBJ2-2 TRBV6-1 TGTGCCAGCAGTGGGGGGGCCGGGGAGCTGTTTTTT CASSGGAGELFF
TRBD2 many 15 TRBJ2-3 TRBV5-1 TGCGCCAGCACCTCCAGAGCGGGAGGCAGTGATACGCAGTATTTT CASTSRAGGSDTQYF
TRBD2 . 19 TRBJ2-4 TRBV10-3 TGTGCCATCAGTGAGTCTGTGGTTGAAGCGGGAGCGAGGGAAAACATTCAGTACTTC CAISESVVEAGARENIQYF
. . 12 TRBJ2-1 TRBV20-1 TGCAGTGCTAGAGGACAGTACAATGAGCAGTTCTTC CSARGQYNEQFF
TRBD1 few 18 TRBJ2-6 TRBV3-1 TGTGCCAGCAGCCCCCGCTCGCAGGGGGCGTCTGGGGCCAACGTCCTGACTTTC CASSPRSQGASGANVLTF
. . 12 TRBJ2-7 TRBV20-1 TGCAGTGTAAGAGCGGGTACGGTGGAGCAGTACTTC CSVRAGTVEQYF
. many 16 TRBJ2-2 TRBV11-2 TGTGCCAGCAGCCACGAGCGCCTCGCGAACACCGGGGAGCTGTTTTTT CASSHERLANTGELFF
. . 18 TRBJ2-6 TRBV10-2 TGCGCCAGCACCCAAATCAGAATAGGGGGACCTGGGGCCAACGTCCTGACTTTC CASTQIRIGGPGANVLTF
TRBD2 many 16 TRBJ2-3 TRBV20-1 TGCAGTGCTAGGCCGGGACTAGCGGGCCGCACAGATACGCAGTATTTT CSARPGLAGRTDTQYF
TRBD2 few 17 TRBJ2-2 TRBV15 TGTGCCACCAATCCTGGAAGCGGGAGGAAGAACACCGGGGAGCTGTTTTTT CATNPGSGRKNTGELFF
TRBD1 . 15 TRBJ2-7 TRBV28 TGTGCCAGCAGTTTGCCCCTGACAGGGTTTTACGAGCAGTACTTC CASSLPLTGFYEQYF
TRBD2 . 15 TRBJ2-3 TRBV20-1 TGCAGTGCTCATCCCACGGGAGGGTTGGCAGATACGCAGTATTTT CSAHPTGGLADTQYF
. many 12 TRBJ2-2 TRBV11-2 TGTGCCAGCAGCCTCCCGAACGGGGAGCTGTTTTTT CASSLPNGELFF